What follows describes a single T cell receptor beta chain. The antigen is unknown. Repertoires were generated with immunoSEQ multiplex PCR, while TCRdb's copy carries only in-frame clones and drops some. This sample has about 63,000 clones, with more than 75% found just once. This sample is drawn from a study of PD-1 blockade in classical Hodgkin lymphoma. After autologous stem cell transplantation all patients relapsed, and prior brentuximab vedotin exposure differed between cohorts. The V end lost 2 bases, the J end lost 5 bases, and 10 bases lay between the germline ends. Germline CDR1 reads SEHNR; CDR2 reads FQNEAQ (reference sequence). CDR3 length equals 14 residues. Study findings and constraints: CD4+ TCR diversity, unlike CD8+, climbed significantly by C4D1.

This specimen consisted of peripheral blood mononuclear cells (PBMCs), obtained before the second cycle of nivolumab. The rearrangement uses TRBV7-9 and TRBJ1-5; tentatively, D is TRBD1 (6 bases). This TCR came from a human donor with classical Hodgkin lymphoma. The CDR3 coding sequence is TGTGCCAGCAGCTTATTAGCAGGGGATCAGCCCCAGCATTTT. This encodes CASSLLAGDQPQHF.